The 4 T cell receptor beta chains below all came from one sample that was sequenced in a study of cytomegalovirus exposure and HLA in healthy donors. The protocol was immunoSEQ multiplex PCR, while the TCRdb copy is restricted to in-frame clones and leaves out a portion. Of 35,000 to 50,000 clones listed, roughly 93% were seen once; the top ten hold 2.1%. What was sequenced was PBMCs. The receptor set was obtained from a woman aged 18-30 years in good health and CMV-seronegative.

This sequence joins TRBV2 and TRBJ1-3; 10 bases fit TRBD1. Germline V gene data show CDR1 as SNHLY and CDR2 as FYNNEI. Germline trimming cut 4 bases from V and 2 bases from J; bases unmatched to any gene: 2. This CDR3 comprises 15 residues. CDR3 loop: CASSGTGGTGNTIYF. For the CDR3, the DNA is TGTGCCAGCAGTGGGACAGGGGGAACTGGAAACACCATATATTTT. Based on the CDR3 plus reference TRBV2 and TRBJ1-3, the full variable domain is EPEVTQTPSHQVTQMGQEVILRCVPISNHLYFYWYRQILGQKVEFLVSFYNNEISEKSEIFDDQFSVERPDGSNFTLKIRSTKLEDSAMYFCASSGTGGTGNTIYFGEGSWLTVV.

This CDR3 reads CASSSRVLWETQYF. Here the CDR3 DNA reads TGTGCCAGCAGTTCCAGGGTCCTATGGGAGACCCAGTACTTC. This sequence joins TRBV28 and TRBJ2-5, with a weak D call TRBD1 (5 bases). V was trimmed by 4 bases and J by 5 bases, leaving 14 bases between them. The CDR3 sequence is 14 residues long. Germline CDR1 and CDR2: MDHEN and SYDVKM.

The chain's CDR3 is CASSLPRGYEQYF. In nucleotides, the CDR3 is TGTGCCAGCAGCTTACCTAGGGGTTACGAGCAGTACTTC. J is TRBJ2-7 and V is TRBV11-3; a weak D match, TRBD1 (5 bases). Germline V gene lookup returns CDR1 SGHNT and CDR2 YENEEA. The CDR3 is 13 residues long. Trimming removed 2 bases from V and 4 bases from J, with 9 bases in between.

The chain combines TRBV7-9 with TRBJ2-3; 10 bases agree with TRBD2. This CDR3 is 15 amino acids long. Germline CDR1 and CDR2: SEHNR and FQNEAQ (reference sequence). The V segment lost 5 bases and the J segment 1 base; nucleotides outside the gene matches: 3. This CDR3 is CASSRGTSGTDTQYF. CDR3 coding DNA: TGTGCCAGCAGCCGTGGGACTAGCGGCACAGATACGCAGTATTTT.